These 18 T cell receptor beta chains share one sample of origin, sequenced in a study of breast tumors, draining lymph nodes, adjacent tissues. TCRdb processed the multiplex PCR reads anew with MiXCR; each CDR3 protein has one entry. This sample has 20,000 to 25,000 distinct CDR3 sequences; less than 35% occur once, and the top ten carry approximately 10%. The sample comprised breast tumor tissue. These receptors all come from a female donor with breast cancer. Some clones in this sample may be carry-over from other donors' samples.

This clonotype was picked up many times. The chain couples TRBV4-3 to TRBJ2-4, with 7 nucleotides matching TRBD1. The trim removed 4 bases at V and 1 base at J, leaving 4 bases unmatched. This CDR3 is 15 amino acids long. Germline CDR1 and CDR2: LGHNA and YSLEER. CDR3 nucleotide sequence: TGCGCCAGCAGCCTTGGACAGGTCGCCAAAAACATTCAGTACTTC. The encoded protein is CASSLGQVAKNIQYF.

This clonotype was seen repeatedly, ten times or more. The chain recombines TRBV20-1 with TRBJ1-6; D remains unclear. Trimming took off 0 bases at V and 5 bases at J, with 5 bases between the two ends. The CDR3 runs to 13 residues. The V gene's germline CDR1 is DFQATT and CDR2 SNEGSKA (reference sequence). The CDR3 protein is CSARDANNSPLHF. In nucleotides, the CDR3 is TGCAGTGCTAGAGATGCTAATAATTCACCCCTCCACTTT.

This clonotype was observed at least ten times. V is TRBV30 and J is TRBJ2-1; 10 bases fit TRBD1. Germline V gene data show CDR1 as GTSNPN and CDR2 as SVGIG (reference sequence). The CDR3 has 14 amino acids. After removal of 4 bases from V and 4 bases from J, the junction contained 4 bases not matched to a gene. CDR3 DNA: TGTGCCTGGACCCCGGGACAGGGGTACAATGAGCAGTTCTTC. Protein product: CAWTPGQGYNEQFF.

V and J are TRBV28 and TRBJ1-2; D call uncertain. The germline gives CDR1 MDHEN, CDR2 SYDVKM. V gave up 2 bases and J gave up 7 bases, with 14 bases separating them. The CDR3 has 14 amino acids. The CDR3 sequence: CASSLPPISGGYTF. CDR3 nucleotide sequence: TGTGCCAGCAGTTTACCCCCGATCTCCGGTGGCTACACCTTC.

There are many counts of this clonotype. The chain recombines TRBV6-5 with TRBJ2-3; the D is unclear. This CDR3 spans 15 amino acids. V was shortened by 8 bases and J by 0 bases, with 15 bases between the two germline ends. CDR1 MNHEY and CDR2 SVGAGI come from the germline V gene. This CDR3 reads CASQQRSTSTDTQYF. The DNA for the CDR3 is TGTGCCAGCCAACAGCGCTCAACTAGCACAGATACGCAGTATTTT.

The gene calls are TRBV20-1 and TRBJ1-5; D unresolved. Trimming pared 3 bases from V and 6 bases from J, leaving 15 bases between. This CDR3 spans 14 amino acids. CDR1 is DFQATT and CDR2 is SNEGSKA in the germline V gene (reference sequence). In nucleotides, the CDR3 is TGCAGTGCTAGTTCTCCTGGTATAGGTCAGCCCCAGCATTTT. Protein: CSASSPGIGQPQHF.

In its sample, this clonotype was seen many times. J is TRBJ2-6 and V is TRBV7-6; D may be TRBD2 (5 bases). Germline CDR1 reads SGHVS; CDR2 reads FNYEAQ. The CDR3 consists of 16 residues. V lost 1 base to trimming and J lost 2 bases, with 9 bases between them. The CDR3 sequence: CASSLGSGTGANVLTF. Here the CDR3 DNA reads TGTGCCAGCAGCTTAGGGTCGGGAACTGGGGCCAACGTCCTGACTTTC.

This clonotype was observed at least ten times. This CDR3 reads CASSLGRGDYGYTF. DNA of the CDR3: TGTGCCAGCAGCTTAGGTCGGGGGGACTATGGCTACACCTTC. The chain uses TRBV7-8 and TRBJ1-2, with D perhaps TRBD1 (5 bases). This CDR3 has 14 residues. V shed 1 base and J shed 3 bases, with 9 bases lying between them. Per germline, CDR1 SGHVS and CDR2 FQNEAQ. Drawing the rest from reference TRBV7-8 and TRBJ1-2, the complete variable domain is GAGVSQSPRYKVAKRGQDVALRCDPISGHVSLFWYQQALGQGPEFLTYFQNEAQLDKSGLPSDRFFAERPEGSVSTLKIQRTQQEDSAVYLCASSLGRGDYGYTFGSGTRLTVV.

This clonotype was recorded many times. The chain has TRBV28 and TRBJ1-3, with 9 bases aligning to TRBD1. V was pared by 10 bases and J by 0 bases, with 4 bases of the junction left unmatched. The CDR3 extends over 14 amino acids. Germline V gene lookup returns CDR1 MDHEN and CDR2 SYDVKM. CDR3 sequence reads: CAIRTGASGNTIYF. The CDR3 region has the DNA TGTGCCATCAGGACAGGGGCCTCTGGAAACACCATATATTTT. Based on the CDR3 plus reference TRBV28 and TRBJ1-3, the full variable domain is DVKVTQSSRYLVKRTGEKVFLECVQDMDHENMFWYRQDPGLGLRLIYFSYDVKMKEKGDIPEGYSVSREKKERFSLILESASTNQTSMYLCAIRTGASGNTIYFGEGSWLTVV.

This clonotype was observed many times. V usage is TRBV20-1 and J usage is TRBJ2-1; TRBD2 matches at 10 bases. This CDR3 contains 14 residues. The V gene end was trimmed by 1 base and the J gene end by 4 bases; junction bases not matched to a gene: 1. Germline CDR1 DFQATT, CDR2 SNEGSKA (reference sequence). The CDR3: CSARVTSGYNEQFF. The DNA for the CDR3 is TGCAGTGCTAGAGTGACTAGCGGGTACAATGAGCAGTTCTTC.

This clonotype was seen at least ten times. The rearrangement joins TRBV11-2 to TRBJ2-7, with D tentatively TRBD1 (6 bases). V was trimmed by 1 base and J by 5 bases, leaving 9 bases between them. Germline V gene sequence: CDR1 SGHAT, CDR2 FQNNGV. The CDR3 contains 13 residues. Here the CDR3 DNA reads TGTGCCAGCAGCTTAGCGCAGGGGAACGAGCAGTACTTC. This encodes CASSLAQGNEQYF. Variable domain in full (rest from reference TRBV11-2 and TRBJ2-7): EAGVAQSPRYKIIEKRQSVAFWCNPISGHATLYWYQQILGQGPKLLIQFQNNGVVDDSQLPKDRFSAERLKGVDSTLKIQPAKLEDSAVYLCASSLAQGNEQYFGPGTRLTVT.

Comments on this clonotype: A much larger clonotype is one base distant, so this may be a read error. The CDR3 ends on some other residue instead of the conserved phenylalanine or tryptophan, so this is likely a read error. The chain carries TRBV18 and TRBJ2-5; D possibly corresponds to TRBD2 (6 bases). V dropped 3 bases and J dropped 4 bases, with 12 bases sitting between them. This CDR3 comprises 14 residues. CDR1 is KGHSH, CDR2 LQKENI, per germline. In DNA, the CDR3 is TGTGCCAGCTCACCGACCGCGGGGTCAGAGACCCAGTACTCC. Translation: CASSPTAGSETQYS.

With respect to this clonotype: A much larger clone is a single base away; this may be a read error. The chain links TRBV20-1 to TRBJ2-3; TRBD2 is a possible D gene (5 bases). The CDR3 length is 10 residues. Germline loops: CDR1 DFQATT, CDR2 SNEGSKA (reference sequence). The CDR3 bases are TGCAGTGCGCCCCGGGATACGCAGTGTTTT. It specifies CSAPRDTQCF.

This clonotype was recorded many times. The chain uses TRBV19 and TRBJ2-1, with D uncertain. This CDR3 spans 13 amino acids. Germline V gene sequence: CDR1 LNHDA, CDR2 SQIVND (reference sequence). Trimming took off 5 bases at V and 6 bases at J, with 11 bases between the two ends. DNA for the CDR3: TGTGCCAGTAGTCCGGAGACTGGCAATGAGCAGTTCTTC. It encodes CASSPETGNEQFF.

As regards this clonotype: This may stem from a read error, because a much larger clone lies one nucleotide away. The chain is built from TRBV7-2 and TRBJ2-7; D unresolved. The CDR3 covers 14 residues. Trimming shortened V by 5 bases and J by 2 bases, and 13 bases separated the two germline ends. Germline V CDR1 and CDR2: SGHTA, FQGNSA. In DNA form, the CDR3 reads TGTGCCAGCAGCCCTGATTGGGCTACCTACGAGCAGTACTTC. It is translated as CASSPDWATYEQYF.

This clonotype was seen only a few times. A much larger clone sits a single nucleotide away, making a read error possible. The gene calls are TRBV29-1 and TRBJ1-4; D not resolved. Germline lookup yields CDR1 SQVTM and CDR2 ANQGSEA. The CDR3 has 14 residues. The CDR3 DNA sequence: TGCGGCGTTGGTGATATTGCAACTAATGAAAAACTGTTTTTT. Encoded protein: CGVGDIATNEKLFF.

This clonotype was detected many times. The J gene is TRBJ2-1, the V gene TRBV10-2; possible D gene TRBD2, 5 bases. Germline V gene data show CDR1 as WSHSY and CDR2 as SAAADI. Trimming pared 7 bases from V and 0 bases from J, leaving 13 bases between. The CDR3 has 15 residues. DNA for the CDR3: TGCGCCAGCAAACTGACGGGGAGCTCCTACAATGAGCAGTTCTTC. This translates into CASKLTGSSYNEQFF.

The V gene is TRBV5-4, the J gene TRBJ2-1; D perhaps matches TRBD2 (6 bases). Trimming stripped 4 bases from V and 7 bases from J, with 12 bases between. This CDR3 has 13 amino acids. Germline CDR1 and CDR2: SGHNT and YYREEE (reference sequence). The CDR3 spells CASSGAGTNEQFF. For the CDR3, the DNA is TGTGCCAGCAGCGGGGCGGGGACTAATGAGCAGTTCTTC.